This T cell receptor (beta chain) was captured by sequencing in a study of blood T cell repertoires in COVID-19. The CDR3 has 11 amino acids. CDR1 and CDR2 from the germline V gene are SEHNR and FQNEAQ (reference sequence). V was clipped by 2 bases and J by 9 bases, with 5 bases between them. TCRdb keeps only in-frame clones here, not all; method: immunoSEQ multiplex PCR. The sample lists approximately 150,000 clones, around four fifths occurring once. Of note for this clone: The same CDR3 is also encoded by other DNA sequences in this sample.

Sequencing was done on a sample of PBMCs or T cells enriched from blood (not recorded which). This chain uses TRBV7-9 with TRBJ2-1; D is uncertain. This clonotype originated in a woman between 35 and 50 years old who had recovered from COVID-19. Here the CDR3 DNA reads TGTGCCAGCAGCTTACGAGGTGAGCAGTTCTTC. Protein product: CASSLRGEQFF.